This T cell receptor beta chain was identified during a study of tumor-infiltrating lymphocytes in primary liver carcinoma. Reverse transcription of about 500 ng total RNA with a constant-region primer produced TCR beta cDNA. Each TCR beta library was derived from three nested multiplex PCR rounds that employed slightly modified ARM-PCR. The first two PCR rounds used TRBV1-TRBV30 primers with a Cbeta primer, roughly 10 cycles each. One entry per CDR3 protein, called by TCRdb with MiXCR from the multiplex PCR reads. The sample shows approximately 76,000 distinct CDR3 sequences, about two thirds of them seen only once. The V end lost 5 bases, the J end lost 4 bases, and 20 bases lay between the germline ends. This CDR3 comprises 17 residues. Germline CDR1 is SGHAT and CDR2 is FQNNGV. Extraction of RNA together with DNA used about 17-30 mg of unsorted bulk tissue.

The TCR was taken from a woman between 55 and 75 years old with primary liver carcinoma and hepatitis B virus infection. The chain has TRBV11-2 and TRBJ2-2; D may match TRBD1 or TRBD2 (6 bases each). Material: liver tumor tissue from sampling region 4. Regarding subset: tumor region T4, right-lateral pole. CDR3 bases: TGTGCCAGCAGCACAGTAGGCAGGGGACTCGTCACCGGGGAGCTGTTTTTT. Its protein is CASSTVGRGLVTGELFF.